These 5 T cell receptor beta chains share one sample of origin, sequenced in a study of cytomegalovirus exposure and HLA in healthy donors. PCR was performed using 60 Vbeta and 13 Jbeta primers. Sequencing used immunoSEQ multiplex PCR; TCRdb keeps in-frame clones, though not all of them. The profile covers roughly 150,000 clones, with roughly 84% appearing a single time and 1.5% to 1.7% taken by the ten largest. Sequenced material: PBMCs. Every receptor here comes from a woman younger than 35 in good health and CMV-seronegative.

The J gene is TRBJ1-5, the V gene TRBV2, with D possibly TRBD1 on 5 matching bases. The germline V gene has CDR1 SNHLY and CDR2 FYNNEI. The length of the CDR3 is 15 residues. With 10 bases removed from V and 1 base from J, the gap between germline ends came to 17 bases. CDR3 coding DNA: TGTGCCACCGGCGGGGGGGAGGGCAGCAATCAGCCCCAGCATTTT. Protein sequence: CATGGGEGSNQPQHF.

This rearrangement joins TRBV21-1 to TRBJ2-3; the D segment call TRBD2 is taken from the table without a DNA check. TRBV21-1 is a pseudogene locus. This CDR3 has 14 residues. In DNA, the CDR3 is TGTGCCAGCAGCCACTTGCTAGACCCAGATACGCAGTATTTT. Encoded protein: CASSHLLDPDTQYF.

Here the CDR3 reads CASSGVELGGNTF. The CDR3 DNA is TGTGCCAGCAGTGGAGTCGAACTGGGGGGGAACACCTTC. The gene calls are TRBV6-1 and TRBJ1-2, with D possibly TRBD1 on 5 matching bases. The germline CDR1 and CDR2 sequences are MNHNS and SASEGT. This CDR3 is built from 13 residues. V was cut by 4 bases and J by 12 bases, with 18 bases left in between.

This chain links TRBV5-8 with TRBJ2-5; D remains ambiguous. The CDR3 is made up of 14 amino acids. V lost 4 bases and J 2 bases, leaving 12 bases between the germline ends. Germline V lookup: CDR1 SGHTS, CDR2 YDEGEE. CDR3 coding DNA: TGTGCCAGCAGCCCCTACCTAACGCAAGAGACCCAGTACTTC. Its translation: CASSPYLTQETQYF.

The rearrangement uses TRBV6-6 and TRBJ1-1; D possibly corresponds to TRBD1 (6 bases). V was pared by 7 bases and J by 6 bases, with 15 bases between. This CDR3 spans 13 amino acids. Germline CDR1 MNHNY, CDR2 SVGAGI (reference sequence). The CDR3 DNA follows: TGTGCCAGCATCCCTTCGACAGGTCCTGAAGCTTTCTTT. Amino acid sequence: CASIPSTGPEAFF.